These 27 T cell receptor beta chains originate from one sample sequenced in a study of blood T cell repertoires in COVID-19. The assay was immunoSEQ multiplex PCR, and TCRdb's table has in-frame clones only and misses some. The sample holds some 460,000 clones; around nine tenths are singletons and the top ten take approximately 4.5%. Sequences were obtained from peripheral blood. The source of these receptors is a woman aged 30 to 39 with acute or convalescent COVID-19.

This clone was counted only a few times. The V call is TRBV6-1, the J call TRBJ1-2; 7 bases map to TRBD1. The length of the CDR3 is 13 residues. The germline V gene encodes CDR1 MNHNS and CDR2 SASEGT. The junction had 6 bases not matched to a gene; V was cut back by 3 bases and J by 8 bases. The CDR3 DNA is TGTGCCAGCAGTGAGGGGACAGTCCGGGGCTACACCTTC. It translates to CASSEGTVRGYTF.

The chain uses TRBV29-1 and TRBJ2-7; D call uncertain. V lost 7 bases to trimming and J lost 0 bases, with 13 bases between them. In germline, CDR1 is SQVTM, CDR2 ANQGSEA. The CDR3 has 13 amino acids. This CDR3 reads CSAFEESSYEQYF. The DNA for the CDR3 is TGCAGCGCGTTCGAGGAAAGCTCCTACGAGCAGTACTTC.

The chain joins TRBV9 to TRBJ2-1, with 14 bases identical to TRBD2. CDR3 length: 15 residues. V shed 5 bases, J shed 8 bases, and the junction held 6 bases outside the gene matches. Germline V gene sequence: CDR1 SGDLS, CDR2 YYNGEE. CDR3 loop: CASSATGLAGDEQFF. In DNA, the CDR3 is TGTGCCAGCAGTGCAACGGGACTAGCGGGGGATGAGCAGTTCTTC.

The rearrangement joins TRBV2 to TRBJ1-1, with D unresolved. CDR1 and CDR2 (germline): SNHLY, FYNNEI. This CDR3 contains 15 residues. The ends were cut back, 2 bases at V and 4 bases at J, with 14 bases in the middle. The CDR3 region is CASSETEAGSTEAFF. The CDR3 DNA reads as TGTGCCAGCAGTGAAACTGAGGCGGGGAGCACTGAAGCTTTCTTT.

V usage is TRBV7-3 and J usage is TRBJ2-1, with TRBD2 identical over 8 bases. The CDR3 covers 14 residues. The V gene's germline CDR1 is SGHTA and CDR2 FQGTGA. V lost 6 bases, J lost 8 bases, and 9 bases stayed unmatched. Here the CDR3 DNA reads TGTGCCAGCAGATCCTCCCCGGGGGGGCATGAGCAGTTCTTC. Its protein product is CASRSSPGGHEQFF.

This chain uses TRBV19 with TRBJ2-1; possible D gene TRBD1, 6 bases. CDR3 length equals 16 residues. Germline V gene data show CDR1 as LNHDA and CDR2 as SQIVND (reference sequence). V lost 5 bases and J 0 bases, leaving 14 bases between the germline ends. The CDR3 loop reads CASSPPGHNSYNEQFF. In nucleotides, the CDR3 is TGTGCCAGTAGTCCCCCGGGACATAACTCCTACAATGAGCAGTTCTTC.

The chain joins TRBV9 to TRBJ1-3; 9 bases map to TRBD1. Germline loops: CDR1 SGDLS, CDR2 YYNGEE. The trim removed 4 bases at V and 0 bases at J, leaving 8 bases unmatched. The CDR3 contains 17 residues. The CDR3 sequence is CASSRTGAPLSGNTIYF. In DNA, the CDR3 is TGTGCCAGCAGCAGGACAGGGGCCCCCCTCTCTGGAAACACCATATATTTT.

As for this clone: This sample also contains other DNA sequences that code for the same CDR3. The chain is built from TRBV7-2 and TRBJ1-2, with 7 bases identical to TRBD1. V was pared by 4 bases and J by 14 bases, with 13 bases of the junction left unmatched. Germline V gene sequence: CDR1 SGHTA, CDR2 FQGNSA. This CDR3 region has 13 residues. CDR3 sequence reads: CASSSIRRQGTTF. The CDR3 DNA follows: TGTGCCAGCAGCTCAATTAGGAGACAGGGTACGACCTTC.

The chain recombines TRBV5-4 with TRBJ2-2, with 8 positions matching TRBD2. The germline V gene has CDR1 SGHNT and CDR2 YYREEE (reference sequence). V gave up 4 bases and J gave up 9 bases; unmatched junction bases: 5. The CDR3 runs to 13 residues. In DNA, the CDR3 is TGTGCCAGCAGCCCGGGGGGGACAAGGGAGCTGTTTTTT. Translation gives CASSPGGTRELFF.

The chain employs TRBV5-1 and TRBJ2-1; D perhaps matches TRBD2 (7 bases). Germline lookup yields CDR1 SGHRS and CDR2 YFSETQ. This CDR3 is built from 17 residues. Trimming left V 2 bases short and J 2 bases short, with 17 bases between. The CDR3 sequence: CASSFSGRGAAYNEQFF. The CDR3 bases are TGCGCCAGCAGCTTTTCAGGACGGGGGGCTGCCTACAATGAGCAGTTCTTC.

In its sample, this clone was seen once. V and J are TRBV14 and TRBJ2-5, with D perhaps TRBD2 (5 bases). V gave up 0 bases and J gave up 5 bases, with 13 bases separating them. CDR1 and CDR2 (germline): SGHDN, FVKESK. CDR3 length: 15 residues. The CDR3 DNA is TGTGCCAGCAGCCAAGAAAAGCTAGCTGCCGAGACCCAGTACTTC. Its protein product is CASSQEKLAAETQYF.

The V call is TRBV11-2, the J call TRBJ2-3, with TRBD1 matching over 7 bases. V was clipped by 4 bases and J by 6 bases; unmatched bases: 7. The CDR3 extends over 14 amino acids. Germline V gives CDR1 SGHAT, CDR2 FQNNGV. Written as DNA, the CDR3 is TGTGCCAGCAGCTCCGGCAGGGGGATCGATACGCAGTATTTT. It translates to CASSSGRGIDTQYF.

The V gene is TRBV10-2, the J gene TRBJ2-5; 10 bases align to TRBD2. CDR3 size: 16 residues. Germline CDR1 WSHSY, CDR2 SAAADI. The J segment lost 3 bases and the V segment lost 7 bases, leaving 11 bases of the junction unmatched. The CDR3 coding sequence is TGCGCCAGCACTAGGACGATAGGACTAGCGGAAGAGACCCAGTACTTC. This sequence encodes CASTRTIGLAEETQYF.

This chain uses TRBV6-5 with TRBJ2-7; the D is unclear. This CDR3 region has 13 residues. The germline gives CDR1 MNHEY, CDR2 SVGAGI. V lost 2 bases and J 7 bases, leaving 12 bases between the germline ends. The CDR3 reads CASSYGPSVEQYF. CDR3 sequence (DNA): TGTGCCAGCAGTTACGGGCCGTCGGTGGAGCAGTACTTC.

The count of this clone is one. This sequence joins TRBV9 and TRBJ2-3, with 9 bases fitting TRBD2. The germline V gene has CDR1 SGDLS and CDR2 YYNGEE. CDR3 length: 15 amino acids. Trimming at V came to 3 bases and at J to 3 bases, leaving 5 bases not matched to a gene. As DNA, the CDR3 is TGTGCCAGCAGCGGTAGCGGGGGCCGGACAGATACGCAGTATTTT. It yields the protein CASSGSGGRTDTQYF.

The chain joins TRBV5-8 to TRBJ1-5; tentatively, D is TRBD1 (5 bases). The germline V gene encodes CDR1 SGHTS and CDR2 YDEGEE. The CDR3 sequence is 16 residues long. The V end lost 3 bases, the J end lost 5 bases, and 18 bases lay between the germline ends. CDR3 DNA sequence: TGTGCCAGCAGCTATCCTGTGGGGAGGGGATATCAGCCCCAGCATTTT. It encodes CASSYPVGRGYQPQHF.

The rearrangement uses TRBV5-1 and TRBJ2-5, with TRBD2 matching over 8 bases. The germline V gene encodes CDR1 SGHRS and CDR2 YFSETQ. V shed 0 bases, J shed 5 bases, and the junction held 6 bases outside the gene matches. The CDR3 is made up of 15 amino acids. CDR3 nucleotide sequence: TGCGCCAGCAGCTTGGGCGGGGGGCTGAGGGAGACCCAGTACTTC. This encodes CASSLGGGLRETQYF.

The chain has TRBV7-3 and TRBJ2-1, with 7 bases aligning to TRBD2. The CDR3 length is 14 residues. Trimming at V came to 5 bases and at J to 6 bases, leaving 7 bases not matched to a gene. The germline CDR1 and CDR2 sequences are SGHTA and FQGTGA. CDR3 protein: CASSPGGSINEQFF. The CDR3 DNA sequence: TGTGCCAGCAGCCCCGGGGGGTCGATCAATGAGCAGTTCTTC.

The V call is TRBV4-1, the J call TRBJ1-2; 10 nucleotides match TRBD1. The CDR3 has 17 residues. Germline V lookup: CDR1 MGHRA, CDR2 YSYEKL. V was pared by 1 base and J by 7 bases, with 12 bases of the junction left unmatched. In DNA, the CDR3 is TGCGCCAGCAGCCAAGGAGTGTTAGACAGGGGGCCGGTTGGCTACACCTTC. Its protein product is CASSQGVLDRGPVGYTF.

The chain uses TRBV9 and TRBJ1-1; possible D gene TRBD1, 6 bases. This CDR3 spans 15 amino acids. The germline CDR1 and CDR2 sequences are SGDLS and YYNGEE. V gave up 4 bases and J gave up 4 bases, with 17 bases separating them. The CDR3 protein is CASSPPNRVVTEAFF. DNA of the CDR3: TGTGCCAGCAGCCCCCCCAACAGGGTGGTCACTGAAGCTTTCTTT.

The CDR3: CASRRWTEYQETQYF. The CDR3 coding sequence is TGTGCCAGCAGACGTTGGACAGAGTACCAAGAGACCCAGTACTTC. The gene calls are TRBV7-6 and TRBJ2-5, with D perhaps matching TRBD1 (6 bases). Trimming shortened V by 6 bases and J by 0 bases, and 14 bases separated the two germline ends. The V gene's germline CDR1 is SGHVS and CDR2 FNYEAQ. The CDR3 totals 15 residues. The full variable domain, in which reference TRBV7-6 and TRBJ2-5 provide the parts outside the CDR3, is GAGVSQSPRYKVTKRGQDVALRCDPISGHVSLYWYRQALGQGPEFLTYFNYEAQQDKSGLPNDRFSAERPEGSISTLTIQRTEQRDSAMYRCASRRWTEYQETQYFGPGTRLLVL.

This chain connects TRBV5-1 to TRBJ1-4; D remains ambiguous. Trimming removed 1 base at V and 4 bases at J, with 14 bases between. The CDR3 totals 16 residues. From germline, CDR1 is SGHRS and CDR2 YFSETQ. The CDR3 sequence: CASSLLAGVGNEKLFF. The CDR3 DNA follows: TGCGCCAGCAGCTTGCTCGCGGGAGTGGGTAATGAAAAACTGTTTTTT.

The CDR3, as DNA: TGTGCCAGCAGCCCTCTGGTTGCGGGGGACAAAAACATTCAGTACTTC. It encodes CASSPLVAGDKNIQYF. The chain combines TRBV4-2 with TRBJ2-4; 7 positions match TRBD2. This CDR3 spans 16 amino acids. Looked up from germline, CDR1 is LGHNA and CDR2 is YNFKEQ. V was clipped by 4 bases and J by 3 bases; unmatched bases: 9.

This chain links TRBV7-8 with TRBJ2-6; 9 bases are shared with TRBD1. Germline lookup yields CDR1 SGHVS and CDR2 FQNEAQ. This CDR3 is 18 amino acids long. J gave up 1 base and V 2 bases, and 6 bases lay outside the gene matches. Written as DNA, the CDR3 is TGTGCCAGCAGCTTAATCGCGACAGGGGGTTCTGGGGCCAACGTCCTGACTTTC. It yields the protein CASSLIATGGSGANVLTF.

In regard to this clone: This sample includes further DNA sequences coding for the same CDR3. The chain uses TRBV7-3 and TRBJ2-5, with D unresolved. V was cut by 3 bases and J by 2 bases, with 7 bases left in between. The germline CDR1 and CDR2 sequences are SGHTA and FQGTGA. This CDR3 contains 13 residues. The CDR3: CASSLARQETQYF. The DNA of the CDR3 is TGTGCCAGCAGCTTGGCCAGGCAAGAGACCCAGTACTTC.

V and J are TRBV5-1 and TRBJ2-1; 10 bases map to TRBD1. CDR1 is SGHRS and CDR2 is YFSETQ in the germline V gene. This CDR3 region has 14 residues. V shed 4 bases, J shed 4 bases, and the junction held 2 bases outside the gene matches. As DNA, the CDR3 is TGCGCCAGCAGCGGGGGACAGGGGTACAATGAGCAGTTCTTC. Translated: CASSGGQGYNEQFF.

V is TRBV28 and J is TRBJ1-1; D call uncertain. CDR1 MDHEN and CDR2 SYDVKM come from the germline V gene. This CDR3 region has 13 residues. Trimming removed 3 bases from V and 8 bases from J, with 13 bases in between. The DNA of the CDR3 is TGTGCCAGCAGTTTGGAAATGGGCCAAGAAGCTTTCTTT. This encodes CASSLEMGQEAFF.